The present T cell receptor beta chain was sequenced within a study of blood T cell repertoires in COVID-19. Across the study: PBMCs, B-cell-depleted T cells, or T cells provided the cDNA or gDNA that made up the material.

Original methodology: Amplification from reference gene primers served as the basis for estimated nucleated cell counts. TCRdb keeps only in-frame clones here, not all; method: immunoSEQ multiplex PCR. V and J calls and clone size are as listed in that table; D and trimming were resolved from the DNA. The sample includes 40,000 or so clones, around 70% of them seen just once. The V gene's germline CDR1 is MNHEY and CDR2 SVGAGI. V was cut by 1 base and J by 4 bases, with 17 bases left in between. The CDR3 is 16 residues long. The chain links TRBV6-5 to TRBJ2-7, with D perhaps matching TRBD1 (6 bases). The clonotype was recovered from a man between 65 and 79 years old with COVID-19, enrolled during active disease. Material: peripheral blood. The CDR3 sequence is CASSYYPGHGPYEQYF. For the CDR3, the DNA is TGTGCCAGCAGTTACTACCCGGGACACGGGCCATACGAGCAGTACTTC.